Listed here are 29 T cell receptor beta chains from one sample, sequenced in a study of vaccination and CD4 T cells after COVID-19. Their target antigens are unknown. At the Johns Hopkins FTIC core, DNA taken from cultured CD4+ T cells was sequenced by way of the Oncomine TCR Beta short-read assay. A single record per CDR3 protein comes from TCRdb applying MiXCR to the PCR reads. Altogether fewer than 15,000 distinct CDR3 sequences are present, approximately 69% being singletons, with the ten largest covering about a third. Treatment here: roughly 11-day PBMC culture with coronavirus spike peptide pools or control peptides (ViraFEST assay). The source material was CD4+ T cells from blood, cultured in vitro. The receptors come from a human donor who had recovered from COVID-19.

This chain links TRBV12-3 or TRBV12-4 with TRBJ1-6; TRBD1 is a possible D gene (6 bases). This CDR3 comprises 13 residues. Trimming shortened V by 6 bases and J by 4 bases, and 7 bases separated the two germline ends. CDR3 loop: CASRQGYNSPLHF. DNA of the CDR3: TGTGCCAGCAGACAGGGTTATAATTCACCCCTCCACTTT.

This rearrangement joins TRBV20-1 to TRBJ1-5; D is undetermined. Trimming left V 0 bases short and J 3 bases short, with 9 bases between. Germline CDR1 and CDR2: DFQATT and SNEGSKA (reference sequence). The CDR3 sequence is 14 residues long. The CDR3 protein is CSARDPGFNQPQHF. In DNA, the CDR3 is TGCAGTGCTAGAGATCCGGGTTTCAATCAGCCCCAGCATTTT.

This chain links TRBV6-1 with TRBJ1-1, with D perhaps matching TRBD1 (5 bases). The V and J ends lost 7 bases and 0 bases respectively, with 18 bases between them. This CDR3 contains 16 residues. The V gene's germline CDR1 is MNHNS and CDR2 SASEGT. The CDR3 coding sequence is TGTGCCAGCACCTTAGGAGGGGCTCGGGTGAACACTGAAGCTTTCTTT. This encodes CASTLGGARVNTEAFF.

The chain joins TRBV7-9 to TRBJ1-5; TRBD1 aligns across 7 bases. The CDR3 is 15 amino acids. CDR1 SEHNR and CDR2 FQNEAQ come from the germline V gene (reference sequence). V shed 2 bases and J 3 bases; nucleotides not matched to a gene: 4. The CDR3 loop is CASSLWTGNNQPQHF. DNA for the CDR3: TGTGCCAGCAGCTTATGGACAGGAAACAATCAGCCCCAGCATTTT.

This clonotype showed up just once. The rearrangement joins TRBV27 to TRBJ2-3, with TRBD2 as a possible D gene (6 bases). Trimming left V 6 bases short and J 5 bases short, with 21 bases between. The CDR3 is 16 amino acids. CDR1 and CDR2 (germline): MNHEY, SMNVEV (reference sequence). In nucleotides, the CDR3 is TGTGCCAGCAGACGATTAGCGGTTGGAGTTGGAGATACGCAGTATTTT. Translated: CASRRLAVGVGDTQYF.

This clonotype has only a few counts. This chain connects TRBV7-8 to TRBJ1-2, with 10 bases that match TRBD1. Trimming cost V 1 base and J 0 bases; bases outside gene matches: 17. This CDR3 is 21 amino acids long. Germline V gene sequence: CDR1 SGHVS, CDR2 FQNEAQ. CDR3 in amino acids: CASSLGRTSGQGPDSNYGYTF. In nucleotides, the CDR3 is TGTGCCAGCAGCTTAGGTCGGACTTCGGGACAGGGGCCAGATTCTAACTATGGCTACACCTTC.

This rearrangement joins TRBV7-2 to TRBJ1-2; 10 nucleotides line up with TRBD1. CDR1 is SGHTA and CDR2 is FQGNSA in the germline V gene. This CDR3 has 15 amino acids. V lost 2 bases, J lost 6 bases, and 6 bases stayed unmatched. CDR3 coding DNA: TGTGCCAGCAGCTTATCGCGACAGGGGGCAAATGGCTACACCTTC. This encodes CASSLSRQGANGYTF. Complete variable domain (other parts from reference TRBV7-2 and TRBJ1-2): GAGVSQSPSNKVTEKGKDVELRCDPISGHTALYWYRQSLGQGLEFLIYFQGNSAPDKSGLPSDRFSAERTGGSVSTLTIQRTQQEDSAVYLCASSLSRQGANGYTFGSGTRLTVV.

The gene calls are TRBV11-2 and TRBJ2-2; 10 nucleotides align to TRBD2. CDR3 size: 18 residues. Germline CDR1 and CDR2: SGHAT and FQNNGV. Trimming removed 1 base from V and 4 bases from J; junction bases left unmatched: 9. CDR3 sequence reads: CASSLASGRAGGTGELFF. The CDR3 bases are TGTGCCAGCAGCTTAGCCAGCGGGAGGGCCGGGGGCACCGGGGAGCTGTTTTTT.

This sequence joins TRBV10-3 and TRBJ1-1; D unclear. Germline V gives CDR1 ENHRY, CDR2 SYGVKD. V was pared by 7 bases and J by 6 bases, with 15 bases between. The CDR3 is 13 residues long. The DNA for the CDR3 is TGTGCCATCAACCCGGGAAGAGCGGCTGAAGCTTTCTTT. It translates to CAINPGRAAEAFF.

This chain connects TRBV25-1 to TRBJ2-3; a possible D gene is TRBD2 (5 bases). The germline V and J ends were trimmed by 4 bases and 0 bases, with 11 bases remaining between them. Per the germline V gene, CDR1 is MGHDK and CDR2 is SYGVNS. CDR3 size: 15 residues. This chain's CDR3 is CASSVGGLSTDTQYF. CDR3 coding DNA: TGTGCCAGCAGTGTTGGCGGGCTAAGCACAGATACGCAGTATTTT.

This clonotype came up a few times. The chain uses TRBV27 and TRBJ2-7; D may match TRBD1 or TRBD2 (5 bases each). This CDR3 spans 13 amino acids. CDR1 is MNHEY and CDR2 is SMNVEV in the germline V gene (reference sequence). V was trimmed by 5 bases and J by 4 bases, leaving 12 bases between them. The CDR3 is CASSPGRGYEQYF. The CDR3, as DNA: TGTGCCAGCAGTCCGGGACGGGGATACGAGCAGTACTTC.

CDR3 residues: CATSDPPTSGRTETQYF. In DNA form, the CDR3 reads TGTGCCACCAGTGATCCACCGACTAGCGGGAGGACAGAGACCCAGTACTTC. This chain connects TRBV24-1 to TRBJ2-5; 13 nucleotides agree with TRBD2. This CDR3 comprises 17 residues. Germline CDR1 KGHDR, CDR2 SFDVKD. Trimming removed 3 bases from V and 4 bases from J; junction bases left unmatched: 7.

The chain links TRBV28 to TRBJ1-5; 9 positions agree with TRBD1. With V trimmed by 4 bases and J by 4 bases, 11 bases remained unmatched. Germline V gene sequence: CDR1 MDHEN, CDR2 SYDVKM. This CDR3 has 17 amino acids. CDR3 DNA: TGTGCCAGCAGTTCACTGGGACAGGGATCTTGGAATCAGCCCCAGCATTTT. Encoded protein: CASSSLGQGSWNQPQHF.

This clonotype was counted once. The chain couples TRBV6-4 to TRBJ1-6, with D maybe TRBD1 (5 bases). Germline V gene sequence: CDR1 MRHNA, CDR2 SNTAGT. Trimming pared 5 bases from V and 9 bases from J, leaving 17 bases between. The CDR3 has 15 amino acids. The CDR3 nucleotides are TGTGCCAGCAGTCCCGAGGCCACTAGGGGTTCACCCCTCCACTTT. Its protein product is CASSPEATRGSPLHF.

The V and J genes are TRBV19 and TRBJ1-1; 7 bases align to TRBD1. The V and J ends lost 6 bases and 4 bases, in that order; junction bases with no gene match: 5. The CDR3 runs to 13 residues. CDR1 is LNHDA, CDR2 SQIVND, per germline (reference sequence). CDR3 amino acids: CASSRDRSTEAFF. In DNA form, the CDR3 reads TGTGCCAGTAGCCGGGACAGAAGCACTGAAGCTTTCTTT.

The chain recombines TRBV15 with TRBJ1-4; D possibly corresponds to TRBD1 (5 bases). The germline gives CDR1 LNHNV, CDR2 YYDKDF (reference sequence). V was pared by 8 bases and J by 8 bases, with 15 bases between. The CDR3 consists of 13 residues. CDR3 region: CATGVQGPEKLFF. CDR3 nucleotide sequence: TGTGCCACCGGGGTCCAGGGACCCGAAAAACTGTTTTTT.

This chain uses TRBV7-2 with TRBJ1-1; the D is unclear. The CDR3 covers 13 residues. The V and J ends lost 4 bases and 6 bases respectively, with 12 bases between them. Germline assignment: CDR1 SGHTA and CDR2 FQGNSA. This chain's CDR3 is CASSSGPAAEAFF. Here the CDR3 DNA reads TGTGCCAGCAGCTCCGGACCCGCCGCTGAAGCTTTCTTT.

The chain links TRBV19 to TRBJ1-5, with D possibly matching TRBD1 (5 bases). Trimming left V 7 bases short and J 5 bases short, with 15 bases between. This CDR3 spans 14 amino acids. Germline lookup yields CDR1 LNHDA and CDR2 SQIVND (reference sequence). In DNA form, the CDR3 reads TGTGCCAGTACCTCCGGGGCCTCCTATCAGCCCCAGCATTTT. Protein product: CASTSGASYQPQHF.

This clonotype is a singleton in its sample. The chain couples TRBV24-1 to TRBJ2-5; 10 bases are a match to TRBD2. V shed 3 bases and J 0 bases; nucleotides not matched to a gene: 3. Looked up from germline, CDR1 is KGHDR and CDR2 is SFDVKD. This CDR3 is 16 amino acids long. This CDR3 reads CATSDVGLADQETQYF. The DNA of the CDR3 is TGTGCCACCAGTGATGTCGGACTAGCGGACCAAGAGACCCAGTACTTC.

In this sample, this clonotype turned up a few times. V is TRBV20-1 and J is TRBJ2-2; no firm D call. This CDR3 is 15 amino acids long. Germline assignment: CDR1 DFQATT and CDR2 SNEGSKA (reference sequence). V lost 1 base, J lost 4 bases, and 13 bases lay in between. The CDR3 is CSARASGRVTGELFF. As DNA, the CDR3 is TGCAGTGCTAGAGCTTCCGGACGGGTCACCGGGGAGCTGTTTTTT.

The V and J genes are TRBV7-2 and TRBJ2-4; a weak D match, TRBD1 (6 bases). The germline V and J ends were trimmed by 5 bases and 0 bases, with 11 bases remaining between them. This CDR3 contains 15 residues. CDR1 is SGHTA and CDR2 is FQGNSA in the germline V gene. The CDR3 bases are TGTGCCAGCAGCGGACCAGGGGTAGCCAAAAACATTCAGTACTTC. This codes for CASSGPGVAKNIQYF.

This chain joins TRBV19 and TRBJ1-5; 8 nucleotides agree with TRBD1. The CDR3 sequence is 14 residues long. CDR1 and CDR2 (germline): LNHDA, SQIVND (reference sequence). V shed 4 bases, J shed 5 bases, and the junction held 4 bases outside the gene matches. CDR3 residues: CASSTTGGYQPQHF. The DNA of the CDR3 is TGTGCCAGTAGTACTACAGGGGGGTATCAGCCCCAGCATTTT.

The count of this clonotype is one. The chain links TRBV21-1 to TRBJ1-6; the table assigns TRBD1, which was not confirmed against the DNA. TRBV21-1 is marked as a pseudogene. This CDR3 is built from 15 residues. The CDR3 DNA reads TGTGCCGGCCTCGACAGGGTCCGGTTTTGCTCACCCCTCCACTTT. As protein: CAGLDRVRFCSPLHF.

The genes are TRBV12-3 or TRBV12-4 and TRBJ1-2; 7 bases map to TRBD1. Germline trimming cut 4 bases from V and 4 bases from J; bases unmatched to any gene: 6. The CDR3 has 14 residues. CDR3 in DNA: TGTGCCAGCAGTTCCGACAGGGAGGGCTATGGCTACACCTTC. The encoded protein is CASSSDREGYGYTF.

V and J are TRBV20-1 and TRBJ1-1, with D unresolved. CDR3 length equals 13 residues. CDR1 is DFQATT, CDR2 SNEGSKA, per germline (reference sequence). V was pared by 3 bases and J by 3 bases, with 11 bases between. As DNA, the CDR3 is TGCAGTGCTAGCTTCGGCGGGGACACTGAAGCTTTCTTT. Translated: CSASFGGDTEAFF.

This clonotype is medium-sized in the sample. Here the CDR3 DNA reads TGTGCCAGCATCCCAGGGTCGTCGGGGAACACTGAAGCTTTCTTT. Its protein is CASIPGSSGNTEAFF. J is TRBJ1-1 and V is TRBV28; maybe TRBD1 (5 bases). CDR3 size: 15 residues. Germline assignment: CDR1 MDHEN and CDR2 SYDVKM. Trimming took 7 bases from V and 1 from J, leaving 16 bases between them.

The V gene is TRBV12-3 or TRBV12-4, the J gene TRBJ1-4; possible D gene TRBD1, 5 bases. The V end was cut by 3 bases, the J end by 8 bases, with 19 bases between. The CDR3 runs to 16 residues. Written as DNA, the CDR3 is TGTGCCAGCAGTTTTAGGTCCGGGACTACGAACGAAAAACTGTTTTTT. Translation gives CASSFRSGTTNEKLFF.

This clonotype was recorded a few times. The rearrangement uses TRBV9 and TRBJ1-2; D is ambiguous. CDR1 SGDLS and CDR2 YYNGEE come from the germline V gene. The V end lost 0 bases, the J end lost 10 bases, and 13 bases lay between the germline ends. The CDR3 totals 13 residues. CDR3 nucleotides: TGTGCCAGCAGCGTAGGAGGTCAGAGTGTCTACACCTTC. It translates to CASSVGGQSVYTF.

The chain employs TRBV7-2 and TRBJ2-3, with 11 bases matching TRBD2. The CDR3 consists of 19 residues. Losses at the gene ends were 1 base for V and 2 bases for J; bases not matched to a gene: 11. CDR1 is SGHTA, CDR2 FQGNSA, per germline. The chain's CDR3 is CASSLGKASGRRITDTQYF. CDR3 nucleotides: TGTGCCAGCAGCTTAGGGAAGGCTAGCGGGAGGCGAATCACAGATACGCAGTATTTT.